This TCR beta chain was found in a study of blood T cell repertoires in COVID-19. V lost 2 bases, J lost 5 bases, and 13 bases stayed unmatched. CDR3 length: 17 residues. Germline lookup yields CDR1 MDHEN and CDR2 SYDVKM. Methods used by the authors: Estimates of nucleated cell counts were drawn from the amplification of reference gene primers. Clones were read by immunoSEQ multiplex PCR, and TCRdb kept only the in-frame ones, dropping some. From that table come the V and J calls and clone size; the DNA was used to work out D and trimming. The table lists about 95,000 clones, about 89% of them singletons, with 3% to 4% in the top ten.

V usage is TRBV28 and J usage is TRBJ2-3; TRBD1 aligns across 7 bases. The sequence was collected from a woman aged 70-85 years with acute or convalescent COVID-19. Sequences were obtained from peripheral blood. The CDR3 sequence: CASSLIRQGVGGDTQYF. As DNA, the CDR3 is TGTGCCAGCAGTTTAATACGACAGGGAGTAGGGGGAGATACGCAGTATTTT. Looking up the rest from reference TRBV28 and TRBJ2-3 gives the full variable domain: DVKVTQSSRYLVKRTGEKVFLECVQDMDHENMFWYRQDPGLGLRLIYFSYDVKMKEKGDIPEGYSVSREKKERFSLILESASTNQTSMYLCASSLIRQGVGGDTQYFGPGTRLTVL.